These 19 T cell receptor beta chains originate from one sample sequenced in a study of T cell responses to AZD1222 COVID-19 vaccine (TCRdb year 2021). Library preparation employed the immunoSEQ multiplex PCR assay. TCRdb's version of the immuneACCESS table is confined to in-frame rearrangements and falls short of the full clone set. An unresolved V gene accounts for under half of the shortfall where checked; the remainder is of unknown origin. The sample has 120,000 or so clones on record, 85% to 90% of them singletons. The ten largest account for around a quarter of the sample. In the paper's terms, the time point label means: baseline before first vaccination. The sequences come from peripheral blood, collected on day 0 of AZD1222 vaccination. The receptors shown here come from an adult in good health.

The chain employs TRBV14 and TRBJ1-2, with D hard to call. Germline CDR1 reads SGHDN; CDR2 reads FVKESK. This CDR3 comprises 14 residues. Trimming removed 4 bases from V and 4 bases from J, with 13 bases in between. CDR3: CASSPYDEVYGYTF. CDR3 nucleotides: TGTGCCAGCAGCCCCTACGACGAAGTCTATGGCTACACCTTC.

The chain's CDR3 is CASSPPLRLAGLTGELFF. The CDR3 DNA is TGTGCCAGCAGCCCTCCCCTCAGGCTAGCGGGATTAACCGGGGAGCTGTTTTTT. V is TRBV3-1 (or the pseudogene TRBV3-2) and J is TRBJ2-2; 9 bases line up with TRBD2. Per the germline V gene, CDR1 is LGHDT and CDR2 is YNNKEL (reference sequence). V lost 4 bases and J lost 5; bases outside the gene matches: 14. The length of the CDR3 is 18 residues.

CDR3 residues: CASSLVRTGRGSPLHF. In nucleotides, the CDR3 is TGTGCCAGCAGCCTCGTCCGGACAGGGAGGGGTTCACCCCTCCACTTT. The chain uses TRBV3-1 (or the pseudogene TRBV3-2) and TRBJ1-6, with 8 bases that match TRBD1. Unmatched junction bases numbered 11, after V lost 4 bases and J lost 9 bases. This CDR3 has 16 amino acids. In germline, CDR1 is LGHDT, CDR2 YNNKEL (reference sequence).

Only a few counts were recorded for this clone. The chain uses TRBV18 and TRBJ2-7; the match to TRBD2 covers 14 bases. The junction had 5 bases not matched to a gene; V was cut back by 3 bases and J by 7 bases. The germline CDR1 and CDR2 sequences are KGHSH and LQKENI. This CDR3 spans 15 amino acids. As DNA, the CDR3 is TGTGCCAGCTCACCCCCGGGACTAGCGGGAGTAGAGCAGTACTTC. Its protein product is CASSPPGLAGVEQYF.

This chain links TRBV21-1 with TRBJ2-5; TRBD1 reflects the table's D call only, with no check against the DNA. TRBV21-1 is a recognized pseudogene. The CDR3 has 14 amino acids. CDR3 sequence: CASSKASSEETQYF. The CDR3 nucleotides read TGTGCCAGCAGCAAAGCTTCGTCAGAAGAGACCCAGTACTTC.

The V and J genes are TRBV28 and TRBJ2-7; 8 bases match TRBD2. The CDR3 is 15 residues long. J gave up 5 bases and V 6 bases, and 12 bases lay outside the gene matches. Germline V gene lookup returns CDR1 MDHEN and CDR2 SYDVKM. The CDR3 region has the DNA TGTGCCAGCAGCCAGCCGGGACTAGAGGTCCACGAGCAGTACTTC. Amino acids: CASSQPGLEVHEQYF. The full variable domain, rest sourced from reference TRBV28 and TRBJ2-7, is DVKVTQSSRYLVKRTGEKVFLECVQDMDHENMFWYRQDPGLGLRLIYFSYDVKMKEKGDIPEGYSVSREKKERFSLILESASTNQTSMYLCASSQPGLEVHEQYFGPGTRLTVT.

The chain employs TRBV11-2 and TRBJ2-2, with TRBD2 matching 10 bases. Trimming at V came to 5 bases and at J to 1 base, leaving 7 bases not matched to a gene. Germline CDR1 and CDR2: SGHAT and FQNNGV. The CDR3 is 17 amino acids. The CDR3 region has the DNA TGTGCCAGCAGCCAGCCCCGGACTAGCGGGAACACCGGGGAGCTGTTTTTT. It specifies CASSQPRTSGNTGELFF.

The chain carries TRBV5-6 and TRBJ2-3; 8 nucleotides line up with TRBD1. Germline lookup yields CDR1 SGHDT and CDR2 YYEEEE. J was trimmed by 1 base and V by 1 base; bases with no gene match: 5. This CDR3 has 16 residues. Here the CDR3 DNA reads TGTGCCAGCAGCTTGTGGGCAGGGGGCGGCACAGATACGCAGTATTTT. It specifies CASSLWAGGGTDTQYF.

The rearrangement links TRBV5-6 to TRBJ1-5; D call uncertain. The V end was cut by 2 bases, the J end by 1 base, with 7 bases between. The length of the CDR3 is 14 residues. Germline CDR1 and CDR2: SGHDT and YYEEEE. CDR3 sequence reads: CASSFLRSNQPQHF. The CDR3 DNA follows: TGTGCCAGCAGCTTTCTGAGAAGCAATCAGCCCCAGCATTTT.

The chain combines TRBV3-1 (or the pseudogene TRBV3-2) with TRBJ1-5, with 11 bases matching TRBD1. The CDR3 covers 14 residues. The germline V gene encodes CDR1 LGHDT and CDR2 YNNKEL (reference sequence). V gave up 4 bases and J gave up 5 bases; unmatched junction bases: 1. In DNA form, the CDR3 reads TGTGCCAGCAGCCTGGACAGGGGGCATCAGCCCCAGCATTTT. It specifies CASSLDRGHQPQHF.

The V and J genes are TRBV6-2 or TRBV6-3 and TRBJ2-7, with 13 bases matching TRBD2. CDR1 is MNHEY and CDR2 is SVGEGT in the germline V gene. There are 14 residues in the CDR3. V was pared by 2 bases and J by 6 bases, with 1 base of the junction left unmatched. The CDR3 sequence is CASSYGLAGVEQYF. In nucleotides, the CDR3 is TGTGCCAGCAGTTACGGACTAGCGGGAGTCGAGCAGTACTTC.

As to this clone: At one of its ends the junction is not consistent with the germline gene, which may arise from a read error. This chain joins TRBV7-9 and TRBJ2-3; 9 bases line up with TRBD2. Per the germline V gene, CDR1 is SEHNR and CDR2 is FQNEAQ (reference sequence). CDR3 length: 16 amino acids. The chain's CDR3 is CASSLGSGGSTDTQYF. The CDR3 coding sequence is TGTGCCAGCAGTTTAGGTAGCGGGGGAAGCACAGATACGCAGTATTTT. The variable domain in full, with the rest retrieved from reference TRBV7-9 and TRBJ2-3, is DTGVSQNPRHKITKRGQNVTFRCDPISEHNRLYWYRQTLGQGPEFLTYFQNEAQLEKSRLLSDRFSAERPKGSFSTLEIQRTEQGDSAMYLCASSLGSGGSTDTQYFGPGTRLTVL.

This clone came up once. The gene calls are TRBV14 and TRBJ2-5; 9 nucleotides align to TRBD2. With V trimmed by 0 bases and J by 2 bases, 4 bases remained unmatched. CDR3 length: 16 residues. The V gene's germline CDR1 is SGHDN and CDR2 FVKESK. This chain's CDR3 is CASSQDWLAGQETQYF. DNA of the CDR3: TGTGCCAGCAGCCAAGATTGGCTAGCGGGGCAAGAGACCCAGTACTTC.

The gene calls are TRBV6-5 and TRBJ1-3, with D possibly TRBD1 on 6 matching bases. The ends were cut back, 2 bases at V and 5 bases at J, with 13 bases in the middle. The CDR3 runs to 15 residues. Germline lookup yields CDR1 MNHEY and CDR2 SVGAGI. The CDR3 reads CASSYRVRGRNTIYF. The CDR3 DNA follows: TGTGCCAGCAGTTACAGAGTCAGGGGTAGAAACACCATATATTTT.

The V gene is TRBV5-8, the J gene TRBJ1-2; D is possibly TRBD1 (5 bases). Germline CDR1 SGHTS, CDR2 YDEGEE. Trimming pared 5 bases from V and 3 bases from J, leaving 11 bases between. This CDR3 is 13 amino acids long. For the CDR3, the DNA is TGTGCCAGCAGGGCCGGGGGAGACTATGGCTACACCTTC. Translated: CASRAGGDYGYTF.

This clone was observed at least ten times. The chain recombines TRBV14 with TRBJ2-7; D is perhaps TRBD1 or TRBD2 (6 bases each). This CDR3 comprises 15 residues. Trimming removed 4 bases from V and 3 bases from J, with 16 bases in between. Germline loops: CDR1 SGHDN, CDR2 FVKESK. CDR3 loop: CASSPPGGGRYEQYF. Written as DNA, the CDR3 is TGTGCCAGCAGCCCACCTGGAGGGGGGCGCTACGAGCAGTACTTC.

This rearrangement joins TRBV10-1 to TRBJ1-5, with D tentatively TRBD1 (5 bases). This CDR3 has 16 amino acids. Germline V CDR1 and CDR2: WNHNN, SYGVQD (reference sequence). Trimming cost V 6 bases and J 2 bases, with 17 bases left between them. The CDR3, as DNA: TGCGCCAGCAGCCAACTTTGCGGAGGGGGCAATCAGCCCCAGCATTTT. It translates to CASSQLCGGGNQPQHF.

J is TRBJ2-2 and V is TRBV5-6; D is undetermined. Germline CDR1 reads SGHDT; CDR2 reads YYEEEE. This CDR3 is built from 14 residues. Trimming shortened V by 0 bases and J by 4 bases, and 7 bases separated the two germline ends. The DNA for the CDR3 is TGTGCCAGCAGCTTGGTAACAGTCACCGGGGAGCTGTTTTTT. Residues: CASSLVTVTGELFF.

This clone was seen a handful of times. This chain links TRBV2 with TRBJ2-7, with 12 bases that match TRBD2. The germline gives CDR1 SNHLY, CDR2 FYNNEI. This CDR3 contains 15 residues. Trimming removed 6 bases from V and 3 bases from J; junction bases left unmatched: 6. CDR3 coding DNA: TGTGCCAGCAGAGAGCCGGGACTAGCGGGCTACGAGCAGTACTTC. Its translation is CASREPGLAGYEQYF.